Shown below are 13 T cell receptor beta chains from a single sample sequenced in a study of T-cell reconstitution after alpha-beta-depleted transplantation in children. Unique molecular identifiers featured in how the TCRbeta library was prepared. TCRdb reanalysed the PCR reads using MiXCR and keeps one entry per CDR3 protein. The data show roughly 100,000 distinct CDR3 sequences, 4.5% to 7.5% seen once. The source material was PBMCs, mostly from graft donor cells, sampled 60 days after TCRalphabeta/CD19-depleted stem cell transplant. The receptors originated from a female patient younger than 10 who had a stem cell transplant for Fanconi anemia, so the T cells may come from the graft donor.

This clonotype was found once. The chain uses TRBV19 and TRBJ2-1; no definite D call. Germline V gene lookup returns CDR1 LNHDA and CDR2 SQIVND (reference sequence). The CDR3 loop spans 11 amino acids. Trimming cost V 5 bases and J 8 bases, with 7 bases left between them. CDR3 bases: TGTGCCAGTAGTTGGGGATATGAGCAGTTCTTC. Residues: CASSWGYEQFF. The full variable domain, its missing parts supplied by reference TRBV19 and TRBJ2-1, is DGGITQSPKYLFRKEGQNVTLSCEQNLNHDAMYWYRQDPGQGLRLIYYSQIVNDFQKGDIAEGYSVSREKKESFPLTVTSAQKNPTAFYLCASSWGYEQFFGPGTRLTVL.

This clonotype was recorded many times. V gene TRBV28 combines with J gene TRBJ2-1; D unclear. Germline V gene data show CDR1 as MDHEN and CDR2 as SYDVKM. V was shortened by 6 bases and J by 0 bases, with 9 bases between the two germline ends. This CDR3 spans 14 amino acids. CDR3 DNA: TGTGCCAGCAGGACTCAGCTCTCCTACAATGAGCAGTTCTTC. Its protein is CASRTQLSYNEQFF. Full variable domain (rest looked up from reference TRBV28 and TRBJ2-1): DVKVTQSSRYLVKRTGEKVFLECVQDMDHENMFWYRQDPGLGLRLIYFSYDVKMKEKGDIPEGYSVSREKKERFSLILESASTNQTSMYLCASRTQLSYNEQFFGPGTRLTVL.

This clonotype has at least ten counts. The chain uses TRBV7-2 and TRBJ2-7; TRBD1 is a possible D gene (5 bases). V was cut by 1 base and J by 3 bases, with 13 bases left in between. The CDR3 is 15 residues long. The germline V gene encodes CDR1 SGHTA and CDR2 FQGNSA. The CDR3 bases are TGTGCCAGCAGCTTAGATCAGGGTTTGGGCTACGAGCAGTACTTC. It yields the protein CASSLDQGLGYEQYF.

This clonotype was counted ten times or more. The chain links TRBV5-1 to TRBJ2-1, with 7 bases that match TRBD2. CDR3 length equals 17 residues. V dropped 1 base and J dropped 4; count of bases not matched to a gene: 11. CDR1 and CDR2 (germline): SGHRS, YFSETQ. CDR3 region: CASSLPVGGRVYNEQFF. CDR3 nucleotides: TGCGCCAGCAGCTTGCCCGTTGGCGGGAGAGTATACAATGAGCAGTTCTTC.

The sample holds many counts of this clonotype. The chain joins TRBV9 to TRBJ2-1, with D possibly matching TRBD1 (8 bases). This CDR3 has 16 residues. In germline, CDR1 is SGDLS, CDR2 YYNGEE. V gave up 3 bases and J gave up 4 bases, with 17 bases separating them. The CDR3 loop is CASSARQGRAYNEQFF. CDR3 nucleotide sequence: TGTGCCAGCAGCGCCCGACAGGGGAGGGCATACAATGAGCAGTTCTTC.

This clonotype was detected ten times or more. The chain uses TRBV29-1 and TRBJ2-7; 7 nucleotides line up with TRBD1. Trimming cost V 4 bases and J 4 bases; bases outside gene matches: 10. Germline V CDR1 and CDR2: SQVTM, ANQGSEA. The CDR3 spans 14 residues. The CDR3 protein is CSVGDSYQAYEQYF. The CDR3 nucleotides read TGCAGCGTTGGGGACAGCTACCAGGCATACGAGCAGTACTTC.

The sample holds many counts of this clonotype. The chain uses TRBV12-3 or TRBV12-4 and TRBJ1-2; perhaps TRBD1 as D (5 bases). With 3 bases removed from V and 8 bases from J, the gap between germline ends came to 13 bases. This CDR3 region has 13 residues. The DNA of the CDR3 is TGTGCCAGCAGTTTTAGCGGGCCAGGGGGCTACACCTTC. Its protein product is CASSFSGPGGYTF.

This clonotype was picked up many times. This sequence joins TRBV11-2 and TRBJ2-7; TRBD2 matches at 8 bases. Germline lookup yields CDR1 SGHAT and CDR2 FQNNGV. The CDR3 has 16 residues. V gave up 0 bases and J gave up 0 bases; unmatched junction bases: 4. In DNA, the CDR3 is TGTGCCAGCAGCTTAGATTCGGGGGGGAGCTCCTACGAGCAGTACTTC. Its translation: CASSLDSGGSSYEQYF. Full variable domain (missing parts from reference TRBV11-2 and TRBJ2-7): EAGVAQSPRYKIIEKRQSVAFWCNPISGHATLYWYQQILGQGPKLLIQFQNNGVVDDSQLPKDRFSAERLKGVDSTLKIQPAKLEDSAVYLCASSLDSGGSSYEQYFGPGTRLTVT.

In its sample, this clonotype was seen many times. The rearrangement uses TRBV29-1 and TRBJ1-1, with D hard to call. Germline V gene lookup returns CDR1 SQVTM and CDR2 ANQGSEA. This CDR3 is 13 amino acids long. V lost 4 bases and J 1 base, leaving 10 bases between the germline ends. Written as DNA, the CDR3 is TGCAGCGTTGGGAACGAAGGGAACACTGAAGCTTTCTTT. Amino acid sequence: CSVGNEGNTEAFF.

The sample holds many counts of this clonotype. The V gene is TRBV7-2, the J gene TRBJ2-4; D perhaps matches TRBD2 (5 bases). Germline values: CDR1 SGHTA, CDR2 FQGNSA. V was shortened by 4 bases and J by 8 bases, with 15 bases between the two germline ends. The CDR3 length is 14 residues. This CDR3 is CASSSGPAVYIQYF. The CDR3 nucleotides read TGTGCCAGCAGCTCAGGCCCAGCGGTGTACATTCAGTACTTC.

This clonotype was seen ten or more times. This chain uses TRBV24-1 with TRBJ1-5, with 8 nucleotides matching TRBD1. The CDR3 totals 17 residues. The germline gives CDR1 KGHDR, CDR2 SFDVKD. Trimming cost V 0 bases and J 2 bases; bases outside gene matches: 5. As DNA, the CDR3 is TGTGCCACCAGTGATTTGCATCCGACAGGGGGCAATCAGCCCCAGCATTTT. Its translation is CATSDLHPTGGNQPQHF.

This clonotype was observed at least ten times. The CDR3 loop reads CASSALRPGLGEQYF. The CDR3 region has the DNA TGTGCCAGCAGTGCCTTGAGGCCAGGGTTAGGCGAGCAGTACTTC. The chain carries TRBV2 and TRBJ2-7, with D perhaps TRBD1 (5 bases). The length of the CDR3 is 15 residues. The V gene's germline CDR1 is SNHLY and CDR2 FYNNEI. Trimming removed 4 bases from V and 6 bases from J, with 19 bases in between.

This clonotype was counted between two and nine times. This sequence joins TRBV7-7 and TRBJ2-1, with TRBD2 identical over 10 bases. With V trimmed by 1 base and J by 2 bases, 2 bases remained unmatched. CDR3 size: 16 residues. Germline values: CDR1 SSHAT, CDR2 FNYEAQ (reference sequence). CDR3 sequence (DNA): TGTGCCAGCAGCTTAGACGGACTAGCGGCCTACAATGAGCAGTTCTTC. Translated: CASSLDGLAAYNEQFF.